This note documents a single T cell receptor beta chain sequence. No cognate antigen has been identified for it. Base-call qualities are not available, and no considerably larger clone is one nucleotide away. These data belong to a study of immune evolution from preneoplasia to lung adenocarcinoma (dated by TCRdb to the early 2020s). Describing the broader study: The study profiled immune contexture across lung adenocarcinoma precursors and invasive adenocarcinoma using immune gene expression, TCR sequencing and multiplex immunofluorescence. According to the study, about 100 samples were used for TCR sequencing. Class I HLA alleles were inferred from exome data with POLYSOLVER, and allele-specific HLA loss was detected with LOHHLA. The sample size was set by how many specimens were available, not by a prior power calculation. In total, the cohort included under 60 patients with pulmonary nodules, all of whom underwent surgical resection. Resected precursor lesions (AAH, AIS, MIA) and invasive adenocarcinomas were compared with paired morphologically normal lung tissue. The immune data were integrated with whole exome sequencing and methylation data obtained from the same cohort of nodules. TCR sequencing data came from 51 patients.

TCR beta CDR3 regions were sequenced from DNA using the immunoSEQ hsTCRbeta Kit. Turning to the authors' computational methods: TCR sequencing data were analysed with the ImmunoSEQ Analyzer. T cell clonality was defined as 1 minus Pielou's evenness computed on productive rearrangements. The inverse Simpson index, applied to productive templates, was used to measure T cell diversity. T cell density was TCR beta template counts normalized to usable DNA, estimated by amplifying and sequencing housekeeping genes. Two-sided Kruskal-Wallis tests were used to compare TCR metrics between histologic stages. TCRdb limited this immuneACCESS table to in-frame rearrangements with V and J called. A share of clones is missing; checked studies link under half to unresolved V genes, and the rest is unexplained. For V, J and clone size, that table is used; D and trimming come from the DNA. Here the sample has thousands of clones; around 85% occur a single time. The ten largest make up 7% to 9.5% of the sample.

Based on the germline V gene, the CDR1 and CDR2 sequences are MNHNS and SASEGT. Spanning cysteine to phenylalanine, the CDR3 consists of 18 amino acids. Here the CDR3 DNA is all that survives: 54 bases in frame from base 1. The junction carries 23 bases between V and J, which are trimmed by 0 bases and 5 bases respectively. Paper-wide results and their limitations: Top T cell clone frequencies were highest in normal lung and appeared to decrease progressively from AAH through AIS, MIA and invasive adenocarcinoma. All patients were from Japan and China, so applicability to Western populations was uncertain. The findings rested on association rather than direct causation, and larger cohorts with long-term follow-up and longitudinal biopsies were considered necessary. The highest clonality was observed in normal lung, whereas higher T cell density and diversity but lower clonality appeared to be present in later-stage lesions.

Resection was performed on patients in Japan or China between the mid-2010s and the late 2010s. Histologic diagnosis of each case was confirmed independently by two lung cancer pathologists on H&E slides. The AllPrep DNA/RNA FFPE Kit was used to isolate DNA from FFPE tissue. The chain couples TRBV6-1 to TRBJ2-7, with a tentative D gene TRBD2 over 5 matching bases. This receptor was taken from a person aged 65-85 years with lung adenocarcinoma. Sequencing was carried out using FFPE adjacent normal lung tissue. DNA sequence: TGTGCCAGCAGTGAAGCGCTTAGAGGTACTACCAGGAGGAACGAGCAGTACTTC. Its translation is CASSEALRGTTRRNEQYF.